What follows is one TCR beta chain and its context. It has no known antigen specificity. There are no base qualities to consult, and no much larger clone falls within one base. This same CDR3 is encoded by further DNA sequences in the sample. TCRbeta CDR3 regions were amplified from genomic DNA by means of the immunoSEQ Assay, a bias-controlled multiplex PCR. Per the source publication's procedure: Nucleated cell counts per sample were estimated from amplification of reference gene primers within the assay. To quantify the absolute abundance of each unique TCRbeta CDR3 rearrangement, sequence reads were collapsed and filtered. Productive Simpson clonality was computed per sample as the square root of Simpson's diversity index over productive rearrangements. TCRdb provides this immuneACCESS table in a form limited to in-frame rearrangements. Some clones are lacking; in checked studies, under half of them reflect an unresolved V gene, and why the rest are absent is not known. That table is the source of V, J and clone size, and D and trimming were worked out from the DNA. Within this sample are 650,000 to 800,000 clones, with approximately 90% of them counted one time only. The top ten clones comprise about 0.24% of the sample.

These data belong to a study of blood T cell repertoires in COVID-19 (dated by TCRdb to 2018 to 2021). In the study overall: Collaborator samples came from the United States, Italy and Spain and covered acute and convalescent phases of COVID-19. The dataset comprised deeply sampled blood TCRbeta repertoires from subjects exposed to, actively infected with, or recovered from COVID-19. The prospective study material was composed of cDNA or gDNA derived from T cells, B-cell-depleted T cells, or PBMCs. The repertoires were made available in a free public database intended to serve as a resource for research on the immune response to SARS-CoV-2. Sample metadata almost always included a de-identified subject ID, COVID-19 status, age in years and sex. Where available, HLA class I and class II types were obtained from metadata supplied by the sample provider rather than from assay-based typing. The samples were drawn from two sources: the first 160 participants of the ongoing ImmuneRACE study, and 1,254 subjects contributed by 6 global collaborators. General conclusions and limits of the study: The amount of clinical and demographic metadata varied by source and participant and was provided uncurated.

V was cut back by 0 bases and J by 2 bases, leaving a gap of 5 bases between them. From the germline V gene, CDR1 is SGHRS and CDR2 is YFSETQ. CDR3 length: 13 amino acids, cysteine to phenylalanine. The read is trimmed to its CDR3 DNA, 39 bases read in frame from base 1. Each collaborating institution followed its own protocols to collect whole blood in K2EDTA tubes. For TCRbeta analysis, collaborator samples were shipped as frozen whole blood, as isolated PBMCs, or as DNA extracted from either sample type. This clonotype was sampled from a woman aged 18-29 years with acute or convalescent COVID-19. The sequenced sample consisted of peripheral blood. The rearranged chain carries TRBV5-1 and TRBJ1-1; the D gene cannot be resolved reliably. In nucleotides, the sequence is TGCGCCAGCAGCTTGGATCTTAACACTGAAGCTTTCTTT. Its translation reads: CASSLDLNTEAFF.